This paragraph reports one T cell receptor (beta chain). No antigen is known for it. No clone much larger than this one lies a single base away; base qualities are absent. The time point label, as the study defines it: about 28 days (+/-7) after the second vaccine dose. Because spike-specific TCR depth and breadth did not differ between the two schedules, AZD1222 recipients who got a second dose at roughly 4 weeks were pooled with those who got a second dose at roughly 12 weeks. Vaccinee samples came from UK trials COV001 and COV002, including a single-blind randomized controlled phase 2/3 trial of AZD1222 (ChAdOx1 nCoV-19) in healthy adults. For TCRbeta chain sequencing, PBMC samples were collected from trial participants at day 0 and at day 28 after the second dose. The CDR3 regions of human TCRbeta chains were analyzed by immunosequencing. Under the source paper's analysis protocol: TCRs in the repertoires were compared against a reference library of SARS-CoV-2-specific TCRs that had been generated with the MIRA antigen-specificity platform. Breadth was defined as the fraction of unique TCRs that were SARS-CoV-2-associated. Depth was defined as the fraction of total T cells that were SARS-CoV-2-associated. Using the MIRA data, each spike-specific TCR was assigned both to the spike region to which the TCR was reactive and to a CD4 or CD8 class. Log10-transformed breadth and depth values were compared by one-way ANOVA with Sidak's multiple comparisons tests. The clones in this table, taken by TCRdb from immuneACCESS, are in-frame only. Not every clone is retained; where verified, under half of the shortfall comes from an unresolved V gene, and the cause of the rest is unknown. V, J and clone size are taken as reported in that table, and D and trimming were inferred from the DNA itself. The sample table holds about 130,000 clones, of which 85% to 90% were seen once. The top ten hold around 4.4% of the sample.

This entry is derived from a study of T cell responses to AZD1222 COVID-19 vaccine (dated by TCRdb to the early 2020s). Study-wide context: A total of 233 trial participants underwent TCR sequencing, of whom roughly 210 had received two doses of AZD1222 and around 26 had received two doses of the MenACWY control vaccine. Trial participants were enrolled into age subgroups of 18-55, 56-69 and 70-plus years, which contained approximately 150, 28 and 58 TCR-sequenced participants, respectively.

The CDR3 runs 16 amino acids, cysteine and phenylalanine included. The retained sequence is limited to the CDR3, 48 bases, with the frame set at the first base. Per the germline V gene (reference sequence), WNHNN is the CDR1 and SYGVQD is the CDR2. V is cut by 3 bases and J by 1 base, and the space between the germline ends is 12 bases. Results the study describes overall, beyond this receptor: Reportedly, close to half of the unique spike-specific TCRs recognized epitopes lying outside the regions that are mutated in the B.1.351 and B.1.1.7 variants. The 56-69-year group was small, and its depth increase did not reach significance, likely because of low power. CD4 TCRs associated with the vaccine covered the entire spike protein, and the dominant responses were in regions 160-218 and 743-854. Participants were mostly white British, with more females than males. The authors suggested clonal diversity may have been underestimated. Conclusions about previously exposed vaccinees were limited because only a handful of AZD1222 recipients were SARS-CoV-2 seropositive at baseline. Because no day 14 peak-response samples were available, the repertoires could be characterized only after the peak T cell response. A significant rise in spike-specific TCR breadth and depth was observed after two AZD1222 doses relative to day 0 and relative to MenACWY recipients.

The clonotype was recovered from an adult who received the AZD1222 COVID-19 vaccine. The material was peripheral blood, obtained 28 days after the second AZD1222 dose. The rearrangement combines TRBV10-1 with TRBJ2-2; the D gene cannot be resolved reliably. The CDR3 sequence is CASSDRASQNTGELFF. The DNA sequence is given as TGCGCCAGCAGTGACCGGGCCTCGCAGAACACCGGGGAGCTGTTTTTT.